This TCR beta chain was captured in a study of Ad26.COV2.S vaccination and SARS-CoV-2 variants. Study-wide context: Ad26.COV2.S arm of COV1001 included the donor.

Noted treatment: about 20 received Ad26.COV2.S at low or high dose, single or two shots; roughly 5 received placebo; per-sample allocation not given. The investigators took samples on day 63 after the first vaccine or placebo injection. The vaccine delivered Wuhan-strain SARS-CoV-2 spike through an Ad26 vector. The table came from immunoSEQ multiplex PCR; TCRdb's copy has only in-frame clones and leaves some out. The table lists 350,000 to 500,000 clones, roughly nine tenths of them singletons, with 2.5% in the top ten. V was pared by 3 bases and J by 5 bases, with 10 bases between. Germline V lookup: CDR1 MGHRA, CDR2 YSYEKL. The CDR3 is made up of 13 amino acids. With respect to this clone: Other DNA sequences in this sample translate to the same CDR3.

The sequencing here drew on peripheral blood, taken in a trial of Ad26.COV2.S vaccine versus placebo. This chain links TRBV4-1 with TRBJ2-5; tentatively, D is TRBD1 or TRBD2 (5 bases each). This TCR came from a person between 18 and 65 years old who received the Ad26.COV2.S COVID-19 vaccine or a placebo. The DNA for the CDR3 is TGCGCCAGCAGCCAGGCCGGGACGGAGACCCAGTACTTC. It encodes CASSQAGTETQYF.